A selection of T cell receptor beta chains follows, all from one sample in a study of blood T cell repertoires in COVID-19. Assay: immunoSEQ multiplex PCR; the TCRdb copy retains only in-frame clones and omits some. The data show some 400,000 clones, with just over 90% seen just once and just over 0.85% held by the top ten. Sequencing was performed on PBMCs or T cells enriched from blood (not recorded which). The receptors come from a woman in her thirties or forties who had been exposed to COVID-19. CDR3s include the opening cysteine and the closing phenylalanine or tryptophan. A D gene is named only where the DNA matches it firmly. Size tells how often a clone was seen (once, few, many) or the class of an expanded clone, and some rows leave it out.

CASSLSLGRQYF | TGTGCCAGCAGTTTGAGCCTCGGGAGGCAGTACTTC | - | TRBJ2-7 | TRBV28 | -
CASRDWTGTLNTEAFF | TGCGCCAGCAGGGACTGGACAGGAACCTTGAACACTGAAGCTTTCTTT | TRBD1 | TRBJ1-1 | TRBV5-1 | once
CAWSLQGWGTEAFF | TGTGCCTGGAGTTTACAGGGGTGGGGGACTGAAGCTTTCTTT | TRBD1 | TRBJ1-1 | TRBV30 | once
CSVVVAQGETQYF | TGCAGCGTTGTAGTGGCCCAGGGAGAGACCCAGTACTTC | - | TRBJ2-5 | TRBV29-1 | -
CASSLGDYKETQYF | TGTGCCAGCAGCTTAGGGGACTATAAAGAGACCCAGTACTTC | TRBD2 | TRBJ2-5 | TRBV7-2 | -
CASSLNWEGAQHF | TGTGCCAGCAGCTTAAACTGGGAGGGGGCCCAGCATTTT | - | TRBJ1-5 | TRBV7-6 | -
CASSPRQTSYGYTF | TGTGCCAGCAGCCCGCGACAGACAAGCTATGGCTACACCTTC | - | TRBJ1-2 | TRBV7-9 | -
CASADGRGTGELFF | TGTGCCAGCGCAGACGGGAGGGGCACCGGGGAGCTGTTTTTT | TRBD2 | TRBJ2-2 | TRBV2 | -
CASSDSRVPNQPQHF | TGTGCCAGCAGTGATTCGCGTGTTCCGAATCAGCCCCAGCATTTT | - | TRBJ1-5 | TRBV25-1 | -
CASTPYSDYNSPLHF | TGTGCCAGCACCCCATACTCTGACTATAATTCACCCCTCCACTTT | - | TRBJ1-6 | TRBV27 | once
CASSWTPTGPQHF | TGTGCCAGCAGCTGGACGCCTACAGGGCCCCAGCATTTT | - | TRBJ1-5 | TRBV5-6 | -
CASSPWTSGAVDNEQFF | TGCGCCAGCAGCCCTTGGACTAGCGGGGCGGTGGACAATGAGCAGTTCTTC | TRBD2 | TRBJ2-1 | TRBV5-1 | once
CASSNRDRVGYTF | TGTGCCAGCAGCAACCGGGACAGGGTCGGCTACACCTTC | TRBD1 | TRBJ1-2 | TRBV11-3 | -
CASSLVLASGRHTDTQYF | TGTGCCAGCAGCTTAGTCTTGGCTAGCGGGAGGCACACAGATACGCAGTATTTT | TRBD2 | TRBJ2-3 | TRBV7-2 | -
CASSQEEASGWADTQYF | TGCGCCAGCAGCCAAGAGGAGGCTAGCGGATGGGCGGATACGCAGTATTTT | TRBD2 | TRBJ2-3 | TRBV4-3 | -
CASSSRDYNEQFF | TGTGCCAGCAGTTCCCGGGACTACAATGAGCAGTTCTTC | - | TRBJ2-1 | TRBV27 | once
CASSSLGGNTEAFF | TGCGCCAGCAGTTCGCTCGGCGGTAACACTGAAGCTTTCTTT | - | TRBJ1-1 | TRBV5-1 | -
CASSLSVYNEQFF | TGTGCCAGCAGCTTGAGTGTTTACAATGAGCAGTTCTTC | - | TRBJ2-1 | TRBV7-9 | -
CASSSRNSGNTIYF | TGTGCCAGCAGTTCGAGGAACTCTGGAAACACCATATATTTT | - | TRBJ1-3 | TRBV6-2/TRBV6-3 | -
CASSVSASGGAKYF | TGTGCCAGCAGCGTAAGCGCTAGCGGGGGGGCAAAGTATTTT | TRBD2 | TRBJ2-3 | TRBV9 | -
CASGPNRGSGNTIYF | TGTGCTAGTGGCCCAAACAGGGGCTCTGGAAACACCATATATTTT | TRBD1 | TRBJ1-3 | TRBV12-5 | -
CASSQVRESPLHF | TGCGCCAGCAGCCAAGTGAGGGAATCACCCCTCCACTTT | - | TRBJ1-6 | TRBV5-1 | -
CASSPTGSTEAFF | TGTGCCAGCTCACCTACGGGGAGTACTGAAGCTTTCTTT | - | TRBJ1-1 | TRBV18 | -
CASSKGDSQNTEAFF | TGTGCCAGCAGCAAAGGGGACAGCCAGAACACTGAAGCTTTCTTT | TRBD1 | TRBJ1-1 | TRBV13 | -
CAWSDKRVAKNIQYF | TGTGCCTGGAGTGATAAGCGGGTAGCCAAAAACATTCAGTACTTC | - | TRBJ2-4 | TRBV30 | -
CASSIGAREGAFF | TGTGCCAGTAGTATAGGGGCACGGGAGGGAGCTTTCTTT | - | TRBJ1-1 | TRBV19 | -
CASSPGLSRVAEQFF | TGTGCCAGCAGTCCAGGACTATCCCGTGTCGCCGAGCAGTTCTTC | - | TRBJ2-1 | TRBV2 | once
CASSLDRRETQYF | TGTGCCAGCAGCTTGGACAGGCGGGAGACCCAGTACTTC | TRBD1 | TRBJ2-5 | TRBV7-3 | -
CASGLDPKTISYNEQFF | TGTGCTAGTGGTTTGGACCCCAAGACTATCTCCTACAATGAGCAGTTCTTC | - | TRBJ2-1 | TRBV12-5 | -
CASSPDRRETQYF | TGTGCCAGCAGCCCTGACAGGCGGGAGACCCAGTACTTC | - | TRBJ2-5 | TRBV5-6 | -
CASSYSGTYEQYF | TGTGCCAGCAGCTATAGCGGTACCTACGAGCAGTACTTC | - | TRBJ2-7 | TRBV7-2 | -
CASSLQGLYGYTF | TGTGCCAGCAGTTTACAGGGGCTCTATGGCTACACCTTC | - | TRBJ1-2 | TRBV12-3/TRBV12-4 | -
CATSVEGDRGYTF | TGTGCCACCAGTGTAGAGGGGGATCGTGGCTACACCTTC | - | TRBJ1-2 | TRBV24-1 | -
CASSHSQGPYEQYF | TGCGCCAGCAGCCATTCACAGGGACCCTACGAGCAGTACTTC | - | TRBJ2-7 | TRBV5-1 | -
CASSLSPLPPLHF | TGTGCCAGCAGTTTATCCCCCCTCCCACCCCTCCACTTT | - | TRBJ1-6 | TRBV12-3/TRBV12-4 | -
CASSHKRGFFGGSSGSYYNEQFF | TGTGCCAGCAGTCACAAAAGAGGGTTTTTCGGTGGGTCTAGCGGTTCCTACTACAATGAGCAGTTCTTC | TRBD2 | TRBJ2-1 | TRBV11-2 | -
CASSEGGPGYTF | TGTGCCAGCAGTGAGGGGGGTCCAGGCTACACCTTC | - | TRBJ1-2 | TRBV2 | -
CASSESRTGGGLSPLHF | TGTGCCAGCAGTGAGTCTAGGACAGGGGGTGGTCTTTCACCCCTCCACTTT | TRBD1 | TRBJ1-6 | TRBV2 | -
CASSSAVGTGEFGKAFF | TGCGCCAGCAGCTCCGCCGTGGGGACAGGGGAGTTCGGTAAAGCTTTCTTT | TRBD1 | TRBJ1-1 | TRBV5-1 | -
CASGRDDQPQHF | TGTGCTAGTGGGCGCGATGATCAGCCCCAGCATTTT | - | TRBJ1-5 | TRBV12-5 | -